Listed here are 6 T cell receptor beta chains from one sample, sequenced in a study of T cell changes during pregnancy in multiple sclerosis. TCRdb's table, derived via immunoSEQ multiplex PCR, lists solely in-frame clones and lacks some. This table holds tens of thousands of clones, more than 75% found once. This specimen was peripheral blood, taken in the third trimester of pregnancy. The receptors stem from a female donor with multiple sclerosis, enrolled in a pregnancy study.

The chain employs TRBV19 and TRBJ2-1; tentative D call: TRBD1 (5 bases). V was cut by 7 bases and J by 6 bases, with 19 bases left in between. The CDR3 extends over 15 amino acids. Looked up from germline, CDR1 is LNHDA and CDR2 is SQIVND (reference sequence). CDR3 bases: TGTGCCAGTAAGGGGCAGGCGAAAACGGGCAATGAGCAGTTCTTC. Its protein is CASKGQAKTGNEQFF. The full variable domain, with the rest looked up from reference TRBV19 and TRBJ2-1, is DGGITQSPKYLFRKEGQNVTLSCEQNLNHDAMYWYRQDPGQGLRLIYYSQIVNDFQKGDIAEGYSVSREKKESFPLTVTSAQKNPTAFYLCASKGQAKTGNEQFFGPGTRLTVL.

The chain couples TRBV11-1 to TRBJ2-2; D ambiguous. Trimming removed 3 bases at V and 0 bases at J, with 8 bases between. The CDR3 consists of 15 residues. From germline, CDR1 is SGHAT and CDR2 FQDESV (reference sequence). In DNA, the CDR3 is TGTGCCAGCAGCTTGGCACAATCGAACACCGGGGAGCTGTTTTTT. As protein: CASSLAQSNTGELFF.

The chain recombines TRBV5-1 with TRBJ1-1; 7 nucleotides align to TRBD1. CDR3 size: 16 residues. Germline loops: CDR1 SGHRS, CDR2 YFSETQ. With V trimmed by 4 bases and J by 0 bases, 9 bases remained unmatched. CDR3 sequence (DNA): TGCGCCAGCAGCCCCTACAGGGGCACCGTGAACACTGAAGCTTTCTTT. Its translation is CASSPYRGTVNTEAFF.

The chain joins TRBV7-2 to TRBJ1-1, with 8 bases fitting TRBD1. V shed 5 bases and J 5 bases; nucleotides not matched to a gene: 7. The CDR3 is made up of 14 amino acids. CDR1 and CDR2 (germline): SGHTA, FQGNSA. DNA of the CDR3: TGTGCCAGCAGCCCCTGGACAGGGCGGACTGAAGCTTTCTTT. It encodes CASSPWTGRTEAFF.

The chain is built from TRBV5-4 and TRBJ2-3; possible D gene TRBD1, 6 bases. The CDR3 spans 15 residues. V gave up 1 base and J gave up 1 base, with 10 bases separating them. Germline assignment: CDR1 SGHNT and CDR2 YYREEE (reference sequence). CDR3 region: CASSLSGAGTDTQYF. Written as DNA, the CDR3 is TGTGCCAGCAGCTTGTCAGGGGCGGGCACAGATACGCAGTATTTT.

This clone has more than one count but fewer than ten. The chain uses TRBV2 and TRBJ1-6; 10 bases fit TRBD1. This CDR3 contains 15 residues. With V trimmed by 10 bases and J by 6 bases, 9 bases remained unmatched. CDR1 is SNHLY, CDR2 FYNNEI, per germline. The CDR3 region is CATREWDRGNSPLHF. Here the CDR3 DNA reads TGTGCCACCAGGGAGTGGGACAGGGGTAATTCACCCCTCCACTTT.